One sample yielded the 20 T cell receptor beta chains listed below, sequenced in a study of glioma-infiltrating T cells. Amplification of TCR alpha and beta CDR3 regions from RNA used iRepertoire nested multiplex PCR. TCRdb reanalysed the multiplex PCR reads using MiXCR and keeps one entry per CDR3 protein. This table has about 130,000 distinct CDR3 sequences, around 23% appearing once. Input material: glioma tissue, nonneoplastic brain tissue, or PBMCs (not recorded which). The source of these receptors is a human donor with low-grade glioma or glioblastoma, undergoing nonglioma brain surgery, or in good health (not recorded which).

CDR3 amino acids: CATSDLGATGELFF. In DNA, the CDR3 is TGTGCCACCAGTGATTTGGGGGCCACCGGGGAGCTGTTTTTT. The rearrangement joins TRBV24-1 to TRBJ2-2, with a tentative D call TRBD1 (5 bases). V gave up 0 bases and J gave up 4 bases, with 5 bases separating them. The CDR3 totals 14 residues. Per the germline V gene, CDR1 is KGHDR and CDR2 is SFDVKD.

J is TRBJ2-3 and V is TRBV15; 10 bases map to TRBD2. V lost 0 bases to trimming and J lost 3 bases; unmatched junction nucleotides: 6. The CDR3 loop spans 17 amino acids. CDR1 and CDR2 from the germline V gene are LNHNV and YYDKDF (reference sequence). CDR3 region: CATSRDRPSGGTDTQYF. CDR3 DNA: TGTGCCACCAGCAGAGATCGTCCTAGCGGGGGTACAGATACGCAGTATTTT.

J is TRBJ2-6 and V is TRBV6-6, with 9 bases that match TRBD2. The J segment lost 2 bases and the V segment lost 2 bases, leaving 1 base of the junction unmatched. The CDR3 has 16 residues. Looked up from germline, CDR1 is MNHNY and CDR2 is SVGAGI (reference sequence). CDR3 DNA sequence: TGTGCCAGCAGTTACCGGACTAGCGCTGGGGCCAACGTCCTGACTTTC. Encoded protein: CASSYRTSAGANVLTF.

This CDR3 is CASSFRTGGYSNQPQHF. The CDR3 DNA is TGTGCCAGCAGTTTCCGGACAGGAGGGTATAGCAATCAGCCCCAGCATTTT. The chain has TRBV28 and TRBJ1-5; the match to TRBD1 covers 7 bases. V lost 3 bases to trimming and J lost 0 bases; unmatched junction nucleotides: 8. This CDR3 comprises 17 residues. Per germline, CDR1 MDHEN and CDR2 SYDVKM.

This clonotype has at least ten counts. The chain employs TRBV27 and TRBJ1-6, with unresolved D. The CDR3 totals 15 residues. V lost 6 bases to trimming and J lost 7 bases, with 16 bases between them. Germline CDR1 reads MNHEY; CDR2 reads SMNVEV (reference sequence). The CDR3 reads CASSPRGGFNSPLHF. CDR3 DNA: TGTGCCAGCAGCCCTAGAGGCGGCTTCAATTCACCCCTCCACTTT.

With respect to this clonotype: One junction end does not reproduce the germline sequence, and a read error may be involved. The V call is TRBV11-2, the J call TRBJ1-4; D gene uncertain. The CDR3 has 15 amino acids. CDR1 and CDR2 (germline): SGHAT, FQNNGV. The CDR3 here is CASSSRTATSEKLFF. Here the CDR3 DNA reads TGTGCCAGCAGCTCAAGGACGGCAACTAGTGAAAAACTGTTTTTT.

Points on this clonotype: Possible read error: a much larger clone is one base away. The genes are TRBV3-1 and TRBJ2-1; 11 nucleotides agree with TRBD1. CDR1 and CDR2 (germline): LGHDT, YNNKEL (reference sequence). Trimming took 10 bases from V and 7 from J; bases not matched to a gene: 6. The CDR3 is made up of 13 amino acids. The CDR3 sequence: CATRTGGVNEQFF. The CDR3 nucleotides read TGTGCCACCAGGACAGGGGGCGTGAATGAGCAGTTCTTC.

This clonotype was counted ten times or more. This chain connects TRBV20-1 to TRBJ2-3; D ambiguous. CDR3 size: 14 residues. The germline V gene encodes CDR1 DFQATT and CDR2 SNEGSKA (reference sequence). V lost 2 bases, J lost 4 bases, and 13 bases lay in between. The CDR3 reads CSARLRLGPDTQYF. Written as DNA, the CDR3 is TGCAGTGCTAGACTACGTCTAGGTCCAGATACGCAGTATTTT.

This clonotype was seen at least ten times. The V call is TRBV20-1, the J call TRBJ1-1; 7 bases line up with TRBD1. The junction had 5 bases not matched to a gene; V was cut back by 3 bases and J by 1 base. CDR1 and CDR2 (germline): DFQATT, SNEGSKA (reference sequence). The CDR3 has 14 residues. The CDR3 nucleotides read TGCAGTGCTAGCGTGACAGGGTCGAACACTGAAGCTTTCTTT. Protein sequence: CSASVTGSNTEAFF.

This chain connects TRBV7-2 to TRBJ2-1; D possibly corresponds to TRBD2 (10 bases). The CDR3 is made up of 21 amino acids. Trimming left V 5 bases short and J 5 bases short, with 34 bases between. Germline CDR1 is SGHTA and CDR2 is FQGNSA. The CDR3 loop reads CASSIPFRQGVLAGEDNEQFF. CDR3 in DNA: TGTGCCAGCAGCATTCCATTTCGACAGGGGGTCCTAGCGGGGGAGGACAATGAGCAGTTCTTC.

V usage is TRBV28 and J usage is TRBJ1-2, with D hard to call. The CDR3 has 12 residues. Trimming left V 6 bases short and J 7 bases short, with 12 bases between. Germline V CDR1 and CDR2: MDHEN, SYDVKM. CDR3 DNA: TGTGCCAGCAGCACCTCTTGGGGTGGCTACACCTTC. Its translation: CASSTSWGGYTF.

There are a few counts of this clonotype. V usage is TRBV5-1 and J usage is TRBJ1-1, with D uncertain. CDR3 length equals 12 residues. The germline V and J ends were trimmed by 6 bases and 1 base, with 7 bases remaining between them. Germline values: CDR1 SGHRS, CDR2 YFSETQ. CDR3 nucleotide sequence: TGCGCCAGCATCGGCCAGAACACTGAAGCTTTCTTT. The encoded protein is CASIGQNTEAFF.

This clonotype was counted between two and nine times. V and J are TRBV29-1 and TRBJ1-3; D may be TRBD1 (5 bases). Germline CDR1 is SQVTM and CDR2 is ANQGSEA. V lost 6 bases and J lost 3, with 12 bases in between. This CDR3 has 13 amino acids. In nucleotides, the CDR3 is TGCAGCGTCCAGGGCCACCTTGGAAACACCATATATTTT. It yields the protein CSVQGHLGNTIYF.

This clonotype was seen a handful of times. This sequence joins TRBV18 and TRBJ2-3; the match to TRBD1 covers 9 bases. This CDR3 has 16 residues. Germline-derived CDR1 and CDR2 are KGHSH and LQKENI. The V gene end was trimmed by 5 bases and the J gene end by 5 bases; junction bases not matched to a gene: 11. The CDR3 region has the DNA TGTGCCAGCTCAGAAGACAGGGGGTTTCGGGGAGATACGCAGTATTTT. Amino acids: CASSEDRGFRGDTQYF.

With regard to this clonotype: An end of the junction does not agree with germline; a read error may underlie this. The rearrangement uses TRBV20-1 and TRBJ1-1; no clear D gene. CDR3 size: 12 residues. The germline gives CDR1 DFQATT, CDR2 SNEGSKA (reference sequence). For the CDR3, the DNA is TGCAGTCCTAGACCACCGAACACTGAAGCTTTCTTT. Translation gives CSPRPPNTEAFF.

The CDR3 loop is CASRDGYRRQYV. In nucleotides, the CDR3 is TGTGCCAGCCGCGACGGGTATAGACGGCAGTACGTC. The chain links TRBV6-1 to TRBJ2-7; D call uncertain. Germline CDR1 and CDR2: MNHNS and SASEGT. The CDR3 runs to 12 residues. Trimming took 8 bases from V and 9 from J, leaving 17 bases between them.

This clonotype appeared a few times. V and J are TRBV24-1 and TRBJ2-1, with 8 bases fitting TRBD2. Losses at the gene ends were 3 bases for V and 8 bases for J; bases not matched to a gene: 8. This CDR3 region has 15 residues. Germline V gene lookup returns CDR1 KGHDR and CDR2 SFDVKD. CDR3 loop: CATSDRIAGIDEQFF. CDR3 nucleotide sequence: TGTGCCACCAGTGATAGGATAGCGGGGATCGATGAGCAGTTCTTC.

As for this clonotype: A clone one base away is much larger, so this may be a read error. V and J are TRBV7-2 and TRBJ1-1; D ambiguous. Germline lookup yields CDR1 SGHTA and CDR2 FQGNSA. This CDR3 has 15 residues. Written as DNA, the CDR3 is TGTGCCAGCAGCTCGAGATCAGACATAAACACTGAAGCTTCCTTT. Its translation: CASSSRSDINTEASF.

The rearrangement links TRBV28 to TRBJ1-2, with 9 positions matching TRBD1. CDR1 and CDR2 from the germline V gene are MDHEN and SYDVKM. The trim removed 2 bases at V and 5 bases at J, leaving 6 bases unmatched. This CDR3 comprises 15 residues. In nucleotides, the CDR3 is TGTGCCAGCAGTTTAAGTGGGACAGGGAATTATGGCTACACCTTC. Its translation: CASSLSGTGNYGYTF.

This clonotype was counted a single time. Relative to the germline gene, one junction end is altered; a read error may explain this. This chain uses TRBV5-1 with TRBJ1-1; D ambiguous. CDR1 and CDR2 (germline): SGHRS, YFSETQ. The CDR3 consists of 13 residues. CDR3 sequence reads: CAGSLVQDTEAFF. The CDR3, as DNA: TGCGCCGGCAGCTTGGTTCAGGACACTGAAGCTTTCTTT. The entire variable domain, with the rest obtained from reference TRBV5-1 and TRBJ1-1, is as follows: KAGVTQTPRYLIKTRGQQVTLSCSPISGHRSVSWYQQTPGQGLQFLFEYFSETQRNKGNFPGRFSGRQFSNSRSEMNVSTLELGDSALYLCAGSLVQDTEAFFGQGTRLTVV.